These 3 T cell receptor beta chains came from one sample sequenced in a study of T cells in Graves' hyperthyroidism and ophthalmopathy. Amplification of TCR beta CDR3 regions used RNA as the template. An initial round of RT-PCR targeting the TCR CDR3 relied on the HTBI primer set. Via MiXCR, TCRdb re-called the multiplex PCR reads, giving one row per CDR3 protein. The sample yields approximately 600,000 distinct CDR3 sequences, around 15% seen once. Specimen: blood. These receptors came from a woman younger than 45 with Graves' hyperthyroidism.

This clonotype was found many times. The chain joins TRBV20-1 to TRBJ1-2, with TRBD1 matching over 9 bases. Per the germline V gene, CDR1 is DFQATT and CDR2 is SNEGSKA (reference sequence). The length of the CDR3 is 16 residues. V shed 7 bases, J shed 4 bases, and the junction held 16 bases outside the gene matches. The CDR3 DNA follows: TGCAGTGGAATAGGGGACAGGGTAGATAGTAGCTATGGCTACACCTTC. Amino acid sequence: CSGIGDRVDSSYGYTF.

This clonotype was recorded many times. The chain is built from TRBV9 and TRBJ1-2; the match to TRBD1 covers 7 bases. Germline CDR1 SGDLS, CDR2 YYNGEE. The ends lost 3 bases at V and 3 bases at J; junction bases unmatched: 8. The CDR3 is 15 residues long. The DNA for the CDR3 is TGTGCCAGCAGCGCAGACAGGGAAAAGGACTATGGCTACACCTTC. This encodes CASSADREKDYGYTF.

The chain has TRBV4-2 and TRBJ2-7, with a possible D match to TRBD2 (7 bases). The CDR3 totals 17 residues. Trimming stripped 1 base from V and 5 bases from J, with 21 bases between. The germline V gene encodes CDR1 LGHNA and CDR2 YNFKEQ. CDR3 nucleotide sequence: TGTGCCAGCAGCCAAGGAGGGGGGGGGACTCAGCTCCACGAGCAGTACTTC. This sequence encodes CASSQGGGGTQLHEQYF.